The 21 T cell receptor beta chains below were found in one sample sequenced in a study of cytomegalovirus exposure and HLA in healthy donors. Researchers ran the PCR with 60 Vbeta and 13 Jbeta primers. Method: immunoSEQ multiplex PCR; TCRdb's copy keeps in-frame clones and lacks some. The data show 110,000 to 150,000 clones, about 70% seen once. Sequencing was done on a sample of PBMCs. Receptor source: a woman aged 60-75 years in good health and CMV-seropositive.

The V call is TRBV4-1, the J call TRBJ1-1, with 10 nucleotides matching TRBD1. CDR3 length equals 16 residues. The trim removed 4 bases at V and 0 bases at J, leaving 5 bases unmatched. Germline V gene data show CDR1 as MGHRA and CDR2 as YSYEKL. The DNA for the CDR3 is TGCGCCAGCAGCCTTTTAGACAGGGGGCTGAACACTGAAGCTTTCTTT. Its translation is CASSLLDRGLNTEAFF.

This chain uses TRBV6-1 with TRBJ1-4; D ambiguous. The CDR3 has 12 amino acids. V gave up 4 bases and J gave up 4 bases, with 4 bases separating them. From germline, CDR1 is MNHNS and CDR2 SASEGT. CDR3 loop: CASSVHNEKLFF. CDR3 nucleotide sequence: TGTGCCAGCAGTGTCCATAATGAAAAACTGTTTTTT.

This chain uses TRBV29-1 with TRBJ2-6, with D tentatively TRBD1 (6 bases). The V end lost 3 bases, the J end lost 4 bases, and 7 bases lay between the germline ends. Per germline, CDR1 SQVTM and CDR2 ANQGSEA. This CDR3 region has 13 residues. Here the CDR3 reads CSVERGGANVLTF. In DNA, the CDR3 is TGCAGCGTTGAGAGGGGGGGGGCCAACGTCCTGACTTTC.

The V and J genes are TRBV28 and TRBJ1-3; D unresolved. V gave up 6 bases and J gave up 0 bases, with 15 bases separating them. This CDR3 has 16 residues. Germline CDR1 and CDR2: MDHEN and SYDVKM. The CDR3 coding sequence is TGTGCCAGCAGCAAACGTAACACCGCCTCTGGAAACACCATATATTTT. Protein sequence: CASSKRNTASGNTIYF.

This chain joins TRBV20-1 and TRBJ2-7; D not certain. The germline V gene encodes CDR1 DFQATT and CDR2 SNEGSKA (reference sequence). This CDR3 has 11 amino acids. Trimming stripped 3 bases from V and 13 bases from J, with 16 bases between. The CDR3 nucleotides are TGCAGTGCTAGTGGTTCAGGCCTTGTATACTTC. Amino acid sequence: CSASGSGLVYF.

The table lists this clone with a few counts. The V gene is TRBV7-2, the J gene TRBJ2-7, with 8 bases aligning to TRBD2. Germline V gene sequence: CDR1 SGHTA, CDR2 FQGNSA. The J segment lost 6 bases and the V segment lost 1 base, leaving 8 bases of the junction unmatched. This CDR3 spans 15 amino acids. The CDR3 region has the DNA TGTGCCAGCAGCTTAGATGGGACTAGTCTTATCGAGCAGTACTTC. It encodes CASSLDGTSLIEQYF.

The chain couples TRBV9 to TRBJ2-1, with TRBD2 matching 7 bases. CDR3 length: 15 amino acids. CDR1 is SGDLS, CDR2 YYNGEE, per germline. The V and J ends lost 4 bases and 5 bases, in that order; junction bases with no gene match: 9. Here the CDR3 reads CASSPGLVSNNEQFF. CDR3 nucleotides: TGTGCCAGCAGCCCAGGACTAGTATCTAACAATGAGCAGTTCTTC.

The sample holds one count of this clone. CDR3 bases: TGCGCCAGCAGCTCTCTAGCGGGAGCGGGGGATGAGCAGTTCTTC. Encoded protein: CASSSLAGAGDEQFF. The chain combines TRBV4-1 with TRBJ2-1, with 10 positions matching TRBD2. Germline CDR1 MGHRA, CDR2 YSYEKL. The V and J ends lost 5 bases and 8 bases, in that order; junction bases with no gene match: 9. There are 15 residues in the CDR3.

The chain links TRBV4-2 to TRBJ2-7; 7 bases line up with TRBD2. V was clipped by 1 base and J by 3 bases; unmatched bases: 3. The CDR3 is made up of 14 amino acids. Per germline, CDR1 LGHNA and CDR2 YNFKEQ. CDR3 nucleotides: TGTGCCAGCAGCCAAGCTTCTAGCGGCTACGAGCAGTACTTC. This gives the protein CASSQASSGYEQYF.

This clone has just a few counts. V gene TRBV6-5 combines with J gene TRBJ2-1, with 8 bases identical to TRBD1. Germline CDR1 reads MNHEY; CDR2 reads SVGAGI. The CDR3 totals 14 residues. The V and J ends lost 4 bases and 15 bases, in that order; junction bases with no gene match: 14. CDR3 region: CASSSRTGIGLGFF. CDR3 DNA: TGTGCCAGCAGTTCAAGGACAGGGATTGGGCTGGGGTTCTTC.

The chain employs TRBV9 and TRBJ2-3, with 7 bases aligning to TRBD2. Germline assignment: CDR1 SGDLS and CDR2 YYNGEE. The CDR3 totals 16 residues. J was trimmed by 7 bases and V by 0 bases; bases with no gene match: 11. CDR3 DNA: TGTGCCAGCAGCGTAGCTACGGGGGAGGGCCTGAATACGCAGTATTTT. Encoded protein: CASSVATGEGLNTQYF.

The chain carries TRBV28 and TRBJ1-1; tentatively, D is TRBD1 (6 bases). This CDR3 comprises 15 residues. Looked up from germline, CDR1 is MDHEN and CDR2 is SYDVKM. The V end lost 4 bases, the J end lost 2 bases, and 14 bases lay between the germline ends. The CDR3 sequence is CASSYQRGGNTEAFF. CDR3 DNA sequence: TGTGCCAGCAGTTATCAAAGGGGGGGAAACACTGAAGCTTTCTTT.

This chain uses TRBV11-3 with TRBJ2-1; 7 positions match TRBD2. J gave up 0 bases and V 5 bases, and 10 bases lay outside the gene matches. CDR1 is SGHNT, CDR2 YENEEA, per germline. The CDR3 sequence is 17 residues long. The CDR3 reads CASSGAGSGFSYNEQFF. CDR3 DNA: TGTGCCAGCAGCGGCGCGGGTAGCGGGTTCTCCTACAATGAGCAGTTCTTC.

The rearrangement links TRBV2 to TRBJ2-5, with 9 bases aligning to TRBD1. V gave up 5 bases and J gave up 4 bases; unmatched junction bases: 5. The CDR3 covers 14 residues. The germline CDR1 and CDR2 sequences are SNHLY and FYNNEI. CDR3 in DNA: TGTGCCAGCAGTTCCCAGGACAGGGGAGAGACCCAGTACTTC. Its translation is CASSSQDRGETQYF.

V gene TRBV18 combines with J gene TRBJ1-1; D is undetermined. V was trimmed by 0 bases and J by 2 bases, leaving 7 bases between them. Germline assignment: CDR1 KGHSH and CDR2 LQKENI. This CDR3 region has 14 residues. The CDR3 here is CASSPPSVNTEAFF. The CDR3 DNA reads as TGTGCCAGCTCACCACCTAGTGTTAACACTGAAGCTTTCTTT.

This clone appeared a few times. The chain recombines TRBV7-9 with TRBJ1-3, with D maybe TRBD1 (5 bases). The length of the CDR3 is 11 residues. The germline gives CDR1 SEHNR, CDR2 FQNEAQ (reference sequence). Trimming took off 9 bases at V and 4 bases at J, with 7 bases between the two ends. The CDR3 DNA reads TGTGCCAGTCGGGGGGGAAACACCATATATTTT. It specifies CASRGGNTIYF.

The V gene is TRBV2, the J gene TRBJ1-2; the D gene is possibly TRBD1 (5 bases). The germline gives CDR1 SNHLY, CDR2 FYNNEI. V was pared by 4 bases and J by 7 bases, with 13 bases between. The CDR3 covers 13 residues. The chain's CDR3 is CASSGREQGGYTF. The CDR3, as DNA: TGTGCCAGCAGTGGACGGGAGCAGGGTGGCTACACCTTC.

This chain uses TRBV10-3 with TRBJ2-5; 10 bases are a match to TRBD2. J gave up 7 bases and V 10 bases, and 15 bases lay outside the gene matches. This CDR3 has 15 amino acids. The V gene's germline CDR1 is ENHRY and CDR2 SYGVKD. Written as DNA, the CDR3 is TGTGCCACCCGCAGCGGGGGGGGATCGGCTGGGACCCAGTACTTC. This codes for CATRSGGGSAGTQYF.

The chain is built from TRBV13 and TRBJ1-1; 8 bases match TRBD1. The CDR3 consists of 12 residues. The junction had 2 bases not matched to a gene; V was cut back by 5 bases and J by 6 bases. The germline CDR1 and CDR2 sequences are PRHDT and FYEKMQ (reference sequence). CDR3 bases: TGTGCCAGCAGCAGGACAGGGTCTGAAGCTTTCTTT. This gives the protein CASSRTGSEAFF.

The CDR3 here is CASSRQGEQFF. The CDR3 bases are TGTGCCAGCAGTAGGCAGGGTGAGCAGTTCTTC. This chain uses TRBV6-5 with TRBJ2-1, with D possibly TRBD1 on 5 matching bases. CDR1 MNHEY and CDR2 SVGAGI come from the germline V gene. The length of the CDR3 is 11 residues. Trimming took 5 bases from V and 9 from J, leaving 8 bases between them.

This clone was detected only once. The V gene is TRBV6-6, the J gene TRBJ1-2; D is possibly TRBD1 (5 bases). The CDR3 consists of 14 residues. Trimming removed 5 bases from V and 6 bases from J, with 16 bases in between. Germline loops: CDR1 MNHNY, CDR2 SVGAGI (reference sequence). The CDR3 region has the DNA TGTGCCAGCAGTATCGCAGGGCCCTCGAATGGCTACACCTTC. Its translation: CASSIAGPSNGYTF.